Following are 18 T cell receptor beta chains from one sample sequenced in a study of T cells in Graves' hyperthyroidism and ophthalmopathy. Researchers amplified the TCR beta CDR3 regions from RNA transcripts. The TCR CDR3 was amplified in a first-round RT-PCR using the HTBI primer set. MiXCR was run by TCRdb on the multiplex PCR reads, yielding one entry per CDR3 protein. This table holds under 550,000 distinct CDR3 sequences, about 13% found once. Material: blood. These receptors all come from a woman aged 18-29 years with Graves' hyperthyroidism.

This clonotype has a count of ten or more. CDR3 residues: CSARRLAGDTYEQYF. CDR3 DNA sequence: TGCAGTGCTAGAAGGCTAGCGGGGGATACCTACGAGCAGTACTTC. V usage is TRBV20-1 and J usage is TRBJ2-7, with 10 nucleotides matching TRBD2. The CDR3 length is 15 residues. Germline V gives CDR1 DFQATT, CDR2 SNEGSKA (reference sequence). With 2 bases clipped from V and 2 bases from J, the junction kept 6 bases outside the gene matches.

This clonotype was seen only a few times. V and J are TRBV20-1 and TRBJ2-1; 8 bases are a match to TRBD2. There are 14 residues in the CDR3. CDR1 DFQATT and CDR2 SNEGSKA come from the germline V gene (reference sequence). V gave up 4 bases and J gave up 1 base; unmatched junction bases: 3. CDR3 DNA sequence: TGCAGTGCTAAACCGGGAGGGTCCTACAATGAGCAGTTCTTC. This codes for CSAKPGGSYNEQFF.

This clonotype appeared many times. The chain is built from TRBV6-1 and TRBJ2-5; D might be TRBD2 (5 bases). The germline gives CDR1 MNHNS, CDR2 SASEGT. Trimming removed 3 bases at V and 5 bases at J, with 19 bases between. The length of the CDR3 is 16 residues. The CDR3 region has the DNA TGTGCCAGCAGTGACACCCGGGAAACTGGTGGGGAGACCCAGTACTTC. Amino acids: CASSDTRETGGETQYF.

This clonotype was found a few times. The J gene is TRBJ1-2, the V gene TRBV20-1; 7 bases are a match to TRBD1. Germline V gene data show CDR1 as DFQATT and CDR2 as SNEGSKA (reference sequence). This CDR3 region has 13 residues. Trimming took 5 bases from V and 3 from J; bases not matched to a gene: 6. CDR3 coding DNA: TGCAGTGCTCCGACAGGGCGGGACTATGGCTACACCTTC. The encoded protein is CSAPTGRDYGYTF.

This chain joins TRBV4-2 and TRBJ1-6; the D gene is possibly TRBD1 (6 bases). This CDR3 has 16 residues. The V and J ends lost 0 bases and 7 bases respectively, with 13 bases between them. CDR1 and CDR2 (germline): LGHNA, YNFKEQ. The CDR3 region is CASSQDLPGENSPLHF. The CDR3 DNA reads TGTGCCAGCAGCCAAGATTTACCAGGGGAGAATTCACCCCTCCACTTT.

This clonotype was found a few times. CDR3 bases: TGTGCCAGTAGTATGGGGTGGAACACTGAAGCTTTCTTT. Amino acid sequence: CASSMGWNTEAFF. V gene TRBV19 combines with J gene TRBJ1-1; no firm D call. The V gene's germline CDR1 is LNHDA and CDR2 SQIVND (reference sequence). The CDR3 contains 13 residues. Trimming stripped 3 bases from V and 1 base from J, with 6 bases between.

This clonotype was seen only a few times. The chain links TRBV11-2 to TRBJ2-1, with TRBD2 identical over 10 bases. V gave up 5 bases and J gave up 7 bases; unmatched junction bases: 8. There are 15 residues in the CDR3. Germline V gene sequence: CDR1 SGHAT, CDR2 FQNNGV. CDR3 protein: CASSLAGATLNEQFF. The CDR3 region has the DNA TGTGCCAGCAGCCTAGCGGGAGCAACTTTAAATGAGCAGTTCTTC.

The CDR3 nucleotides are TGTGCCTTCCTAGCGGGAGCTGGGAGCTCCTACAATGAGCAGTTCTTC. Encoded protein: CAFLAGAGSSYNEQFF. The chain links TRBV30 to TRBJ2-1, with 10 bases lining up with TRBD2. The CDR3 sequence is 16 residues long. V lost 7 bases, J lost 0 bases, and 9 bases stayed unmatched. Looked up from germline, CDR1 is GTSNPN and CDR2 is SVGIG (reference sequence). Full variable domain (rest looked up from reference TRBV30 and TRBJ2-1): SQTIHQWPATLVQPVGSPLSLECTVEGTSNPNLYWYRQAAGRGLQLLFYSVGIGQISSEVPQNLSASRPQDRQFILSSKKLLLSDSGFYLCAFLAGAGSSYNEQFFGPGTRLTVL.

This clonotype was seen ten or more times. The chain recombines TRBV11-2 with TRBJ1-5; D possibly corresponds to TRBD1 (5 bases). CDR1 is SGHAT and CDR2 is FQNNGV in the germline V gene. V lost 5 bases, J lost 3 bases, and 11 bases lay in between. The CDR3 runs 14 residues. CDR3 DNA: TGTGCCAGCAGCGCCGACAGTCACAATCAGCCCCAGCATTTT. Its protein product is CASSADSHNQPQHF.

At least ten counts were recorded for this clonotype. The V gene is TRBV11-2, the J gene TRBJ2-4; 7 nucleotides line up with TRBD1. J lost 0 bases, V lost 5 bases, and 7 bases had no gene match. CDR1 is SGHAT and CDR2 is FQNNGV in the germline V gene. The CDR3 has 16 amino acids. The CDR3, as DNA: TGTGCCAGCAGCCTCTGGGGACAGAAAGCCAAAAACATTCAGTACTTC. This translates into CASSLWGQKAKNIQYF.

This clonotype was seen repeatedly, ten times or more. The chain joins TRBV12-3 or TRBV12-4 to TRBJ2-3; 11 bases align to TRBD2. The CDR3 extends over 14 amino acids. Trimming cost V 7 bases and J 1 base; bases outside gene matches: 1. Written as DNA, the CDR3 is TGTGCCAGCAAACTAGCGGGAGGCACAGATACGCAGTATTTT. Its protein product is CASKLAGGTDTQYF.

The sample holds a few counts of this clonotype. The V call is TRBV6-2 or TRBV6-3, the J call TRBJ2-2, with 10 bases matching TRBD2. CDR1 is MNHEY, CDR2 SVGEGT, per germline. The J segment lost 2 bases and the V segment lost 6 bases, leaving 9 bases of the junction unmatched. The CDR3 is 17 residues long. The CDR3 DNA is TGTGCCAGCAGCACCTCCACTAGCGGGGAAAACACCGGGGAGCTGTTTTTT. Encoded protein: CASSTSTSGENTGELFF.

This clonotype was recorded many times. CDR3 bases: TGCAGTGCTAGAGAGGGGGGACGATGGGTAGAGACCCAGTACTTC. It specifies CSAREGGRWVETQYF. This chain links TRBV20-1 with TRBJ2-5; perhaps TRBD2 as D (6 bases). The CDR3 loop spans 15 amino acids. CDR1 is DFQATT and CDR2 is SNEGSKA in the germline V gene (reference sequence). V was pared by 0 bases and J by 4 bases, with 15 bases between.

In this sample, this clonotype turned up many times. The rearrangement uses TRBV28 and TRBJ1-4; 11 bases map to TRBD1. J was trimmed by 7 bases and V by 3 bases; bases with no gene match: 4. The germline CDR1 and CDR2 sequences are MDHEN and SYDVKM. The CDR3 has 15 amino acids. DNA for the CDR3: TGTGCCAGCAGTTTCGGGACAGGGGGTCGTGAAAAACTGTTTTTT. It translates to CASSFGTGGREKLFF.

The sample holds a few counts of this clonotype. This sequence joins TRBV5-4 and TRBJ1-3, with D hard to call. The CDR3 has 14 residues. Germline values: CDR1 SGHNT, CDR2 YYREEE (reference sequence). The V gene lost 4 bases and the J gene lost 0 bases, with 8 bases spanning the gap. CDR3 sequence reads: CASSTGFSGNTIYF. CDR3 nucleotide sequence: TGTGCCAGCAGCACGGGATTCTCTGGAAACACCATATATTTT. Variable domain in full (rest from reference TRBV5-4 and TRBJ1-3): ETGVTQSPTHLIKTRGQQVTLRCSSQSGHNTVSWYQQALGQGPQFIFQYYREEENGRGNFPPRFSGLQFPNYSSELNVNALELDDSALYLCASSTGFSGNTIYFGEGSWLTVV.

This clonotype turned up a few times. The chain carries TRBV4-3 and TRBJ2-1; 13 bases agree with TRBD2. After removal of 1 base from V and 9 bases from J, the junction contained 6 bases not matched to a gene. Germline assignment: CDR1 LGHNA and CDR2 YSLEER. The CDR3 contains 16 residues. CDR3 amino acids: CASSQVGLAGWGEQFF. CDR3 nucleotides: TGCGCCAGCAGCCAAGTGGGACTAGCGGGATGGGGTGAGCAGTTCTTC.

This clonotype was observed a few times. Since a much larger clone is just one base distant, this may be a read error. The rearrangement uses TRBV28 and TRBJ1-1; 12 bases map to TRBD1. Unmatched junction bases numbered 14, after V lost 2 bases and J lost 4 bases. Germline lookup yields CDR1 MDHEN and CDR2 SYDVKM. The CDR3 is 19 amino acids. CDR3 bases: TGTGCCAGCAGTTTAATCGGGGAGTCCGGGACAGGGGGCGGCACTGAAGCTTTCTTT. Translating gives CASSLIGESGTGGGTEAFF.

V and J are TRBV10-3 and TRBJ2-7, with D tentatively TRBD2 (5 bases). This CDR3 is built from 14 residues. With 6 bases removed from V and 0 bases from J, the gap between germline ends came to 12 bases. Germline V gene data show CDR1 as ENHRY and CDR2 as SYGVKD. Here the CDR3 DNA reads TGTGCCATCAGCGACTACTTGAGCTCCTACGAGCAGTACTTC. Translation gives CAISDYLSSYEQYF.